This T cell receptor (beta chain) emerged from a study of shared clonotypes between healthy human individuals. Study results and limitations: A handful of donors showed sharing of 4.5% to 5% of naive CD4 clonotypes.

The assay was run at deep level. Here immunoSEQ multiplex PCR was the method, and the copy in TCRdb shows in-frame clones only, minus some. The sample includes roughly 1.4 million clones, 98% to 99% of them seen just once. Healthy and HIV-negative, the adult donors had no recent acute infections or vaccinations. This CDR3 contains 16 residues. CDR1 and CDR2 (germline): SNHLY, FYNNEI. After removal of 5 bases from V and 0 bases from J, the junction contained 9 bases not matched to a gene. On this clone itself: The antigen is unknown.

Input material: naive CD4+ T cells sorted from blood. Noted subset: CD45RA+ positively selected. The TCR comes from a man between 25 and 39 years old in good health. The chain is built from TRBV2 and TRBJ1-2; 7 positions match TRBD1. The CDR3 bases are TGTGCCAGCAGTCCCGACAGGGCCCCAGCTAACTATGGCTACACCTTC. It encodes CASSPDRAPANYGYTF.